This T cell receptor (beta chain) was obtained from a study of synovial regulatory T cells in juvenile arthritis. Study-wide points: Compared with other blood Treg cells, inflammation-associated Treg cells had reduced TCR diversity.

The protocol was immunoSEQ multiplex PCR, while the TCRdb copy is restricted to in-frame clones and leaves out a portion. This listing includes roughly 9,200 clones. The V gene's germline CDR1 is KGHSH and CDR2 LQKENI. This CDR3 is built from 19 residues. No DNA sequence was recorded. This clone is identified as medium-sized from frequency. Its antigen remains unknown. The sample was Treg cells from blood. Described subset: HLA-DR+ inflammation-associated blood Treg cells. The origin of this receptor is a donor aged 2-35 years with juvenile idiopathic arthritis. The chain combines TRBV18 with TRBJ1-3; TCRdb calls TRBD1, which cannot be checked without DNA. The CDR3: CASSPTREGVYYSGNTIYF.